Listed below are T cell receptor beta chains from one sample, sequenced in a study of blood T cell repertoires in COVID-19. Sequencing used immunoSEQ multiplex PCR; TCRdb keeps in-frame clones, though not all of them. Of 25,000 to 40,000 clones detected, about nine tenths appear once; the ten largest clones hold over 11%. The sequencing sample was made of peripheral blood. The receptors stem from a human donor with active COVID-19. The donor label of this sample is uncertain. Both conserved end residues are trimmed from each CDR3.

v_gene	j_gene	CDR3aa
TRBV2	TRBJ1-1	ASRGQGAPPEAF
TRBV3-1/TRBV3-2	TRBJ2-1	ASSQALGYEQF
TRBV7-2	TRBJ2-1	ASSLTGGPNEQF
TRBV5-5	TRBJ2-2	ASSLGAGANTGELF
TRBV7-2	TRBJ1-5	ASSIGTVGFNQPQH
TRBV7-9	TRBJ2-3	ASSLEGTSTDTQY
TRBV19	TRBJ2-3	ASSIRTGLTDTQY
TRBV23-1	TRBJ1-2	ASSQSIGTGPRGYT
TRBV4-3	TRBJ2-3	ASSQAPASGTDTQY
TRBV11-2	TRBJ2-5	ASSYGRGGQETQY
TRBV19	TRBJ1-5	ASSTTLTSGPQH
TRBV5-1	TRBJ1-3	ASSSTGLSGNTIY
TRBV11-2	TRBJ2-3	ASSSLRRGLAGGLTQY
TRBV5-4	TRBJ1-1	ASSLVMNTEAF
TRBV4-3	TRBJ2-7	ASSPGQGAY
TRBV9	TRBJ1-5	ASSASPNQPQH
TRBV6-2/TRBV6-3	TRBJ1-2	ASSYSTVSHGYT
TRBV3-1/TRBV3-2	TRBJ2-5	ASSAWRGTQETQY
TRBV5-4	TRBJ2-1	ASSLGSTSREQF
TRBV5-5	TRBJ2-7	ASSPGQIYEQY
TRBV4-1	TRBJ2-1	ASSPTSGGPYNEQF
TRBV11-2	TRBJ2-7	ASSLDPGSTYEQY
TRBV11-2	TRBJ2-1	ASSLLISALAGSNEQF
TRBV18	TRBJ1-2	ASSLQESYT
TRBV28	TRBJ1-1	ASSSPGTGRWTEAF
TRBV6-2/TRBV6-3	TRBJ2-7	ASSSQDRGRYEQY
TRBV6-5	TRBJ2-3	ASSYSGVSTDTQY
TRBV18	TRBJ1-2	ASSPYAQGVLYGYT
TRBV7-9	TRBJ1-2	ASSTRGTDYGYT
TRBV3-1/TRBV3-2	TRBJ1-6	ASSQEGDAGPLH
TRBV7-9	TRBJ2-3	ASGGSGGTDTQY
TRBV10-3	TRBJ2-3	AISTASTDTQY
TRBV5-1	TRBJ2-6	ASSWGGGSSGANVLT
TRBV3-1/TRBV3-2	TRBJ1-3	ASSQGRRAKSGNTIY
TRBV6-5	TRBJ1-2	ASSYKNLRGGYGYT
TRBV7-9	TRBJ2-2	ASSLRPPGWSTGELF
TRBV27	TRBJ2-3	ASSFQGWDTQY
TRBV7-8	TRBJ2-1	ASSLDLIRGGISYNEQF
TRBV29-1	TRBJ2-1	SGDRGPNEQF
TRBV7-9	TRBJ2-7	ASSLATGLNTFGYEQY
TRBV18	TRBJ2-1	ASSSYRVGGATYNEQF
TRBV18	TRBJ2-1	ASSLSSSNEQF
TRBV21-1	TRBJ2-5	ASLRALEGTQY
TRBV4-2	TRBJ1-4	ASSQVAGNEKLF
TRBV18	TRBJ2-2	ASSPNGGGNTGELF
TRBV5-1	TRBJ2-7	ASRTGTGKYEQY
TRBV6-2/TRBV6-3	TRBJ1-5	ASSYSRGIVQPQH
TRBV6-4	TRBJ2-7	ASSREQGSYEQY